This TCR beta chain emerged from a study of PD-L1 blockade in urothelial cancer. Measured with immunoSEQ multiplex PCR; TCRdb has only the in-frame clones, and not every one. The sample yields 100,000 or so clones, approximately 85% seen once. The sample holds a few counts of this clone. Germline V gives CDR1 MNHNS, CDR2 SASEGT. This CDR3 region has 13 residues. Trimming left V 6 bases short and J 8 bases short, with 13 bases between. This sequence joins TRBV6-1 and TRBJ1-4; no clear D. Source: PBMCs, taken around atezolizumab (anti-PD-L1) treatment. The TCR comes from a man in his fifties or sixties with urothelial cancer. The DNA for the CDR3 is TGTGCCAGCAGAGACAAGAGGGAAGAAAAACTGTTTTTT. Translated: CASRDKREEKLFF.